This T cell receptor beta chain stems from a study of blood T cells in healthy people across ages. This CDR3 has 13 residues. CDR1 MGHRA and CDR2 YSYEKL come from the germline V gene. Findings and limits, study-wide: More naive CD4+ cells and higher diversity marked long-lived donors relative to aged donors. A roughly linear fall in TCR beta diversity per million T cells was seen with increasing age. A conclusive naive versus antigen-experienced comparison was prevented by the unsorted PBMCs.

A second PCR of 7 to 11 cycles used a sample-barcoded 5' primer and a J-beta primer mix. TCRdb reprocessed the 5' RACE reads with MiXCR, giving one entry per CDR3 protein. The data show 1,300,000 or so distinct CDR3 sequences, 59% seen once. Turning to this clonotype: Its antigen is as yet unknown.

Each donor had around 10 milliliters of peripheral blood drawn. Sequences were obtained from blood. The chain has TRBV4-1 and TRBJ2-4; 9 bases are a match to TRBD1. The assigned J gene may be wrong: the sequence end matches TRBJ2-7 better. The TCR sequence derives from a man aged 18 to 29 in good health. This CDR3 is CASNPGQGPEQYF. DNA of the CDR3: TGCGCCAGCAACCCGGGACAGGGCCCCGAGCAGTACTTC.